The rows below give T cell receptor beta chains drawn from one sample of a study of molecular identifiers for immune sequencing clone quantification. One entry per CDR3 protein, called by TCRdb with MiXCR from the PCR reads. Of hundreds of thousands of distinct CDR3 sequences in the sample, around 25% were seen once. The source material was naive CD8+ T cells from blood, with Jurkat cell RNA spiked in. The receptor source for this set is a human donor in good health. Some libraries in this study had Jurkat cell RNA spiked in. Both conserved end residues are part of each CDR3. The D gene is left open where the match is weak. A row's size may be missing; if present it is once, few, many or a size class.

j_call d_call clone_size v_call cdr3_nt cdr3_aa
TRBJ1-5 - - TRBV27 TGTGCCAGCAGTTTTGGGGTGAATCAGCCCCAGCATTTT CASSFGVNQPQHF
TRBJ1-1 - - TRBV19 TGTGCCAGTAGTATTTTAACCGGGACAGAAGCTTTCTTT CASSILTGTEAFF
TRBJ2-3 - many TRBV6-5 TGTGCCAGCAGTTACGAGCTAGCCGTGGGACTGCAGGGGGCAGATACGCAGTATTTT CASSYELAVGLQGADTQYF
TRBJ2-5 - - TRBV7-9 TGTGCCAGCAACGAGTTGGGGTACCAAGAGACCCAGTACTTC CASNELGYQETQYF
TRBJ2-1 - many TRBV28 TGTGCCAGCAGCTCCCCCAGGGATCGTGGGGATGAGCAGTTCTTC CASSSPRDRGDEQFF
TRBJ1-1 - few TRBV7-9 TGTGCCAGCAGCCCTTGTGCCTCAGAGAACACTGAAGCTTTCTTT CASSPCASENTEAFF
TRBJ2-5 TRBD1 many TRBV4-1 TGCGCCAGCAGCCAAGAACAACCCGGGACAGGGGCCGAGACCCAGTACTTC CASSQEQPGTGAETQYF
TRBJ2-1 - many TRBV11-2 TGTGCCAGCAGCTTAATCCCTCCTTTAGACAGGAGATCCTACAATGAGCAGTTCTTC CASSLIPPLDRRSYNEQFF
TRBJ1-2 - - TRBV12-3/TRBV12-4 TGTGCCAGCAGTTTTGGTAGGGGGGCAGCAGATAACTGTGGCTACACCTTC CASSFGRGAADNCGYTF
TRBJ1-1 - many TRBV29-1 TGCAGCGTTGACCATAGGACTGAAGCTTTCTTT CSVDHRTEAFF
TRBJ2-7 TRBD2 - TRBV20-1 TGCAGTGCTAGGCCCCGGGACTATCGTTACGAGCAGTACTTC CSARPRDYRYEQYF
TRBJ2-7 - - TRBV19 TGTGCCAGTAGTATAACGGTCGATTACAAGCAGTACTTC CASSITVDYKQYF
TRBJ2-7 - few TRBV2 TGTGCCAGTCAGCTAGGACCCAGAGGCGAGCAGTACTTC CASQLGPRGEQYF
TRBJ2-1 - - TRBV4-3 TGCGCCAGCAGCCAAGATGCGGCGGGGGCGTATTACAATGAGCAGTTCTTC CASSQDAAGAYYNEQFF
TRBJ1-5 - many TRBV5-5 TGTGCCAGCAGCTTGCGACAGAACAATCAGCCCCAGCATTTT CASSLRQNNQPQHF
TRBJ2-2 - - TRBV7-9 TGTGCCAGCAGCTTTGGCCAAGGGGAGCTGTTTTTT CASSFGQGELFF
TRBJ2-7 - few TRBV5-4 TGTGCCAGCAGCTTGGCCCACGGACCTCACGCCGAGCAGTACTTC CASSLAHGPHAEQYF
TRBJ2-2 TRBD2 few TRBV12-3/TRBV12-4 TGTGCCAGCAGTTTAAGGGAGGGACCAAACACCGGGGAGCTGTTTTTT CASSLREGPNTGELFF
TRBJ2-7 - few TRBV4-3 TGCGCCAGCAGCCAAGATAGGGCGGGTGGGTTCGACGAGCAGTACTTC CASSQDRAGGFDEQYF
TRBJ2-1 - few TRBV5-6 TGTGCCAGCAGCCCCACAGGGTTCCCCTACAATGAGCAGTTCTTC CASSPTGFPYNEQFF
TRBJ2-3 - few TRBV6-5 TGTGCCAGCAGCACTAGGACAGCCGATACGCAGTATTTT CASSTRTADTQYF
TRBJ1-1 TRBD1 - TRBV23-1 TGCGCCAGCAGCAGAAAAACCCTGTTTGGGGCAGGGGGATGGTTAGACACTGAAGCTTTCTTT CASSRKTLFGAGGWLDTEAFF